The present T cell receptor (beta chain) was sequenced within a study of response to subunit inactivated influenza vaccine. Study findings and constraints: Authors suggested seasonal influenza vaccinations each recruit few new T cells.

V was shortened by 0 bases and J by 2 bases, with 12 bases between the two germline ends. CDR3 length: 15 amino acids. Germline-derived CDR1 and CDR2 are SGDLS and YYNGEE. This clonotype has a handful of counts. Its antigen is undetermined. Via MiXCR, TCRdb re-called the RT-PCR reads, giving one row per CDR3 protein. The table includes more than 200,000 distinct CDR3 sequences, roughly an eighth detected once. This receptor was obtained from a man aged 50-59 years who received an inactivated influenza vaccine. Sample: non-naive T cells sorted from PBMCs, taken roughly 15 days before vaccination. V usage is TRBV9 and J usage is TRBJ2-7, with D possibly TRBD1 on 5 matching bases. CDR3 nucleotides: TGTGCCAGCAGCGTAGGTAGGGGTCCGGCCTACGAGCAGTACTTC. It encodes CASSVGRGPAYEQYF.